This entry describes one TCR beta chain. Its antigen is not known. The source of the sample is a study of T cells after yellow fever vaccination. TCRdb reprocessed the 5' RACE reads via MiXCR and lists one record per CDR3 protein. The top ten clones hold roughly 0.5% of a sample with 250,000 to 300,000 distinct CDR3 sequences, roughly 13% of them seen once. Study-level results: Most primary-vaccination clones reappeared after the booster (about 97% CD4, around 88% CD8).

The receptor's source is a man younger than 40 who received the YFV17D yellow fever vaccine. Source: CD4+ T cells sorted from PBMCs, taken 45 days after the yellow fever booster vaccination.

CDR3: CASRTGTKTYEQYF. CDR3 sequence (DNA): TGTGCCAGCAGGACCGGGACTAAAACCTACGAGCAGTACTTC. This chain joins TRBV6-1 and TRBJ2-7; 7 nucleotides line up with TRBD2. This CDR3 is 14 amino acids long. The V gene end was trimmed by 6 bases and the J gene end by 2 bases; junction bases not matched to a gene: 7. Per germline, CDR1 MNHNS and CDR2 SASEGT.